These 20 T cell receptor beta chains were sequenced from one sample in a study of blood T cell repertoires in COVID-19. Only in-frame clones appear in the TCRdb table, and some are missing; sequencing was by immunoSEQ multiplex PCR. The table shows about 58,000 clones, with roughly 77% occurring only once. Sample: peripheral blood. The receptors come from a man in his fifties or sixties with COVID-19, enrolled during active disease.

The V call is TRBV20-1, the J call TRBJ2-1; 9 bases align to TRBD1. Germline CDR1 and CDR2: DFQATT and SNEGSKA (reference sequence). This CDR3 spans 15 amino acids. After removal of 3 bases from V and 2 bases from J, the junction contained 5 bases not matched to a gene. This CDR3 reads CSASQGQGPYNEQFF. DNA for the CDR3: TGCAGTGCTAGTCAGGGACAGGGTCCCTACAATGAGCAGTTCTTC.

The J gene is TRBJ2-3, the V gene TRBV7-8, with D unresolved. CDR3 size: 14 residues. V was trimmed by 8 bases and J by 1 base, leaving 13 bases between them. Per the germline V gene, CDR1 is SGHVS and CDR2 is FQNEAQ. CDR3: CASGLNRRTDTQYF. The DNA of the CDR3 is TGTGCCAGCGGGCTGAACAGACGCACAGATACGCAGTATTTT.

The rearrangement links TRBV21-1 to TRBJ2-1; TRBD1 is taken as the D call from the table, unchecked against the DNA. TRBV21-1 is noted as a pseudogene. This CDR3 is built from 14 residues. CDR3: CASSNRGPNNEQFF. The CDR3 nucleotides read TGTGCCAGCAGCAACAGGGGACCTAACAATGAGCAGTTCTTC.

The genes are TRBV7-2 and TRBJ2-3, with D possibly TRBD2 on 5 matching bases. Germline V CDR1 and CDR2: SGHTA, FQGNSA. CDR3 length equals 16 residues. The V end lost 5 bases, the J end lost 2 bases, and 17 bases lay between the germline ends. The chain's CDR3 is CASSPTDSQPTDTQYF. DNA for the CDR3: TGTGCCAGCAGCCCGACGGACTCACAACCCACAGATACGCAGTATTTT.

The genes are TRBV5-1 and TRBJ2-5; TRBD1 is a possible D gene (7 bases). CDR3 length equals 14 residues. The V end was cut by 4 bases, the J end by 2 bases, with 12 bases between. Germline-derived CDR1 and CDR2 are SGHRS and YFSETQ. The CDR3 nucleotides are TGCGCCAGCAGCGGAGGGACAGCTCAAGAGACCCAGTACTTC. Translating gives CASSGGTAQETQYF.

The chain carries TRBV3-1 (or the pseudogene TRBV3-2) and TRBJ2-2, with 8 bases identical to TRBD2. Trimming took 8 bases from V and 4 from J; bases not matched to a gene: 6. Germline V gene lookup returns CDR1 LGHDT and CDR2 YNNKEL (reference sequence). This CDR3 is built from 14 residues. DNA of the CDR3: TGTGCCAGCTCCGGGACTAGTCGCACCGGGGAGCTGTTTTTT. Its translation is CASSGTSRTGELFF.

The V call is TRBV6-5, the J call TRBJ1-6; 10 bases line up with TRBD1. The CDR3 extends over 16 amino acids. CDR1 is MNHEY and CDR2 is SVGAGI in the germline V gene. J lost 6 bases, V lost 4 bases, and 6 bases had no gene match. This chain's CDR3 is CASSWEWDRGNSPLHF. The DNA of the CDR3 is TGTGCCAGCAGTTGGGAGTGGGACAGGGGTAATTCACCCCTCCACTTT.

J is TRBJ2-3 and V is TRBV19; D uncertain. This CDR3 comprises 15 residues. V was cut by 10 bases and J by 2 bases, with 19 bases left in between. Germline CDR1 LNHDA, CDR2 SQIVND (reference sequence). CDR3 DNA sequence: TGTGCCACCGCCCTCGGGTTGACCCCCACAGATACGCAGTATTTT. It is translated as CATALGLTPTDTQYF.

This chain connects TRBV7-2 to TRBJ1-5, with D uncertain. This CDR3 contains 15 residues. The V gene's germline CDR1 is SGHTA and CDR2 FQGNSA. Between the trimmed V and J ends, which lost 6 bases and 1 base, there was a span of 13 bases. CDR3 bases: TGTGCCAGCAGTTCAGATGGGAGAAGCAATCAGCCCCAGCATTTT. Protein: CASSSDGRSNQPQHF.

The chain uses TRBV12-5 and TRBJ1-3; the D gene is possibly TRBD1 (6 bases). V dropped 1 base and J dropped 4 bases, with 8 bases sitting between them. CDR3 length: 14 residues. Germline values: CDR1 LGHNT, CDR2 FRNRAP. CDR3 nucleotide sequence: TGTGCTAGTGGTTTGGGGGGGCCGGGAAACACCATATATTTT. It codes for CASGLGGPGNTIYF.

The chain links TRBV7-3 to TRBJ2-7, with 9 bases matching TRBD1. The germline gives CDR1 SGHTA, CDR2 FQGTGA. The J segment lost 2 bases and the V segment lost 5 bases, leaving 4 bases of the junction unmatched. The CDR3 is 14 amino acids. The CDR3 spells CASSNRDRAYEQYF. The DNA of the CDR3 is TGTGCCAGCAGCAACCGGGACAGGGCCTACGAGCAGTACTTC. The entire variable domain, with the rest obtained from reference TRBV7-3 and TRBJ2-7, is as follows: GAGVSQTPSNKVTEKGKYVELRCDPISGHTALYWYRQSLGQGPEFLIYFQGTGAADDSGLPNDRFFAVRPEGSVSTLKIQRTERGDSAVYLCASSNRDRAYEQYFGPGTRLTVT.

The CDR3 here is CASSFGGAGSYEQYF. CDR3 DNA: TGTGCCAGCAGCTTTGGCGGGGCCGGATCCTACGAGCAGTACTTC. V and J are TRBV11-2 and TRBJ2-7, with TRBD2 as a possible D gene (6 bases). Trimming removed 3 bases from V and 1 base from J, with 13 bases in between. Germline CDR1 and CDR2: SGHAT and FQNNGV. CDR3 size: 15 residues.

The rearrangement uses TRBV7-3 and TRBJ1-1; tentative D call: TRBD1 (5 bases). Germline V lookup: CDR1 SGHTA, CDR2 FQGTGA. Trimming cost V 5 bases and J 6 bases, with 16 bases left between them. The CDR3 spans 14 residues. The CDR3 here is CASSPSGLIAEAFF. CDR3 in DNA: TGTGCCAGCAGCCCCTCAGGGCTTATCGCTGAAGCTTTCTTT.

The chain combines TRBV27 with TRBJ2-3, with 8 nucleotides matching TRBD1. Germline V gene sequence: CDR1 MNHEY, CDR2 SMNVEV (reference sequence). The CDR3 extends over 15 amino acids. J was trimmed by 8 bases and V by 5 bases; bases with no gene match: 12. The DNA of the CDR3 is TGTGCCAGCAGTGCCCCAGGACAGGGCGATCCTACGCAGTATTTT. This gives the protein CASSAPGQGDPTQYF.

This chain joins TRBV25-1 and TRBJ1-2, with 8 bases aligning to TRBD1. The CDR3 covers 14 residues. Germline V gives CDR1 MGHDK, CDR2 SYGVNS. V shed 6 bases, J shed 2 bases, and the junction held 5 bases outside the gene matches. CDR3 sequence: CASRKTGDNYGYTF. For the CDR3, the DNA is TGTGCCAGCAGGAAGACAGGGGACAACTATGGCTACACCTTC.

The gene calls are TRBV6-1 and TRBJ2-1; 7 bases agree with TRBD2. The germline V gene has CDR1 MNHNS and CDR2 SASEGT. V was pared by 0 bases and J by 9 bases, with 8 bases of the junction left unmatched. The CDR3 is 15 residues long. The DNA for the CDR3 is TGTGCCAGCAGTGAAGCATGGGGCAGGGAGGGTGAGCAGTTCTTC. It is translated as CASSEAWGREGEQFF.

J is TRBJ2-7 and V is TRBV6-5; possibly TRBD1 for D (6 bases). The CDR3 has 13 amino acids. CDR1 and CDR2 (germline): MNHEY, SVGAGI. The CDR3 region has the DNA TGTGTCGTCCCGGTAACAGGGCGGTACGAGCAGTACTTC. Its protein product is CVVPVTGRYEQYF.

The chain has TRBV18 and TRBJ2-1, with 11 bases aligning to TRBD1. CDR1 KGHSH and CDR2 LQKENI come from the germline V gene. Trimming removed 3 bases from V and 0 bases from J; junction bases left unmatched: 7. The CDR3 extends over 18 amino acids. CDR3 sequence (DNA): TGTGCCAGCTCACCCCGGGGGGACAGGGGGGACTCCTACAATGAGCAGTTCTTC. Residues: CASSPRGDRGDSYNEQFF.

V gene TRBV7-9 combines with J gene TRBJ2-3; D gene ambiguous. Germline-derived CDR1 and CDR2 are SEHNR and FQNEAQ (reference sequence). V shed 0 bases and J shed 2 bases, with 3 bases lying between them. This CDR3 comprises 13 residues. DNA for the CDR3: TGTGCCAGCAGCTTAGCACTCACAGATACGCAGTATTTT. This sequence encodes CASSLALTDTQYF.

This clone was observed a single time. CDR3 protein: CASSQDNSGGAQGTQYF. The CDR3 DNA follows: TGCGCCAGCAGCCAAGACAATAGCGGGGGTGCCCAAGGAACCCAGTACTTC. This sequence joins TRBV4-1 and TRBJ2-5; 9 positions match TRBD2. The CDR3 covers 17 residues. The ends lost 0 bases at V and 8 bases at J; junction bases unmatched: 13. Germline V gene lookup returns CDR1 MGHRA and CDR2 YSYEKL.